Described below is a single T cell receptor (beta chain) sequence and its context. The target antigen is unknown. Germline CDR1 is MNHEY and CDR2 is SVGAGI. The length of the CDR3 is 14 residues. J was trimmed by 3 bases and V by 0 bases; bases with no gene match: 2. This entry comes from a study of cytomegalovirus exposure and HLA in healthy donors. On the study more broadly: In an earlier analysis, approximately 120 million unique TCR beta sequences were found from about 180 million T cells.

Primers included in the PCR were 60 Vbeta and 13 Jbeta primers. Assay: immunoSEQ multiplex PCR; the TCRdb copy retains only in-frame clones and omits some. The sample records more than 130,000 clones, roughly three quarters being singletons. Study results and caveats: TCR beta chains numbering some 160 were designated cytomegalovirus-associated.

V usage is TRBV6-5 and J usage is TRBJ2-7, with TRBD1 identical over 7 bases. This sequence originates from a male donor in good health and CMV-seronegative. Input material: PBMCs. The CDR3 is CASSYSTGIYEQYF. CDR3 bases: TGTGCCAGCAGTTACTCGACAGGGATCTACGAGCAGTACTTC.